This passage covers 2 T cell receptor beta chains from one sample sequenced in a study of blood T cell repertoires in COVID-19. TCRdb's copy holds only in-frame clones and misses some; the assay was immunoSEQ multiplex PCR. Here the sample spans more than 85,000 clones, approximately 80% being singletons. The material sequenced was peripheral blood. Receptors were obtained from a man older than 75 with acute or convalescent COVID-19.

The table lists this clone with a few counts. The chain has TRBV5-1 and TRBJ1-2, with D maybe TRBD1 (6 bases). Germline assignment: CDR1 SGHRS and CDR2 YFSETQ. This CDR3 is 15 amino acids long. Trimming cost V 2 bases and J 4 bases, with 15 bases left between them. CDR3 region: CASSLTGYDGYGYTF. Here the CDR3 DNA reads TGCGCCAGCAGCTTAACAGGGTATGATGGCTATGGCTACACCTTC.

V gene TRBV4-1 combines with J gene TRBJ1-4; 9 bases agree with TRBD1. The germline V gene has CDR1 MGHRA and CDR2 YSYEKL. With V trimmed by 0 bases and J by 3 bases, 2 bases remained unmatched. This CDR3 is built from 16 residues. CDR3 protein: CASSQDGDRANEKLFF. The CDR3 bases are TGCGCCAGCAGCCAAGATGGGGACAGGGCTAATGAAAAACTGTTTTTT.